What follows is one TCR beta chain and its context. Its binding antigen is unknown. The sample holds no much larger clone one base away, and base qualities are not on file. Using the deep immunoSEQ assay, TCR CDR3 regions were amplified from genomic DNA by multiplex PCR. For each cell subset, the extracted genomic DNA was distributed evenly across all wells of several immunoSEQ 96-well plates, and each plate served as one replicate. For sorted subsets, about 200 ng genomic DNA, equal to about 30,000 T cell genomes, was loaded into each replicate PCR. Purified libraries were measured with a Qubit 3.0 fluorometer, size-checked on a Bioanalyzer 2100, and measured again with the KAPA Library Quantification kit. Every immunoSEQ 96-well plate was sequenced on a separate single-read 150-cycle Illumina NextSeq 550 flow cell. In the original analysis: Because the immunoSEQ output included only junctional sequences and no quality scores, the filtering could not be the same as the filtering used for full-length reads. To assign V/J genes and CDR3, sequences were annotated against IMGT germline references using PyIR, a Python wrapper for IgBLAST v1.9. Reads were filtered out if the reads had weak V/J assignments (E-value above 1e-6), no CDR3, stop codons, out-of-frame junctions, or ambiguous translated residues. V3J clonotypes were defined as sequences sharing the same inferred V gene, J gene, and CDR3 amino acid sequence. To compute the percentage overlap between repertoires, the number of shared unique clonotypes was divided by the size of the smaller repertoire. Three approaches were used to assess repertoire richness: RTK rarefaction, the Chao1 estimator, and Recon v2.1 estimates of unobserved clonotypes. For all TCRbeta clonotypes obtained by the gDNA method from a few donors, generation probabilities were computed with OLGA. Entries here come from immuneACCESS through TCRdb and include only in-frame sequences with V and J called. Some clones fail to appear in such tables; in the studies checked, an unresolved V gene covers under half of the shortfall, and the cause of the remainder is unknown. V and J calls and clone size come straight from that table; D and trimming were deduced from the DNA. The table for this sample lists under 2,000,000 clones; about 95% of them were counted only once. Under 1.5% of the sample is held by the ten biggest clonotypes.

The data stem from a study of shared clonotypes between healthy human individuals (dated by TCRdb to about 2020). About the full investigation: A couple of women and a few men aged 18 to 49 years were included in the cohort. For each donor, CD4 naive and CD4 memory were each run on three plates, CD8 naive on two plates, and CD8 memory on one plate. To estimate repertoire size and how much clonotype sharing occurs between individuals, the study deeply sequenced the blood TCR repertoires of five healthy adults. To increase sequencing depth and limit assay-specific biases, different laboratories used diverse techniques to prepare libraries and sequence TCR repertoires. Each donor's leukapheresis produced roughly between roughly 0.85 and 9 billion PBMCs. Broader findings and caveats from the paper: Sampling was restricted to blood, and TCR repertoires in tissues likely differ from the TCR repertoires found in blood. Across four donors, around 5% of naive CD4, roughly 3.5% of naive CD8, 2.3% of memory CD4, and roughly 0.4% of memory CD8 clonotypes were shared. Pairwise subsampling indicated that sequencing depth was expected to affect the degree of clonotype sharing among donors. Compared with non-shared clonotypes, clonotypes shared by all four sorted-subset donors had higher generation probabilities. Naive subsets generally had larger estimated clonotype richness than memory subsets. The genetic and exposure-history diversity represented was limited by the small number of donors. Rarefaction of sorted-subset datasets indicated incomplete sequencing despite the large sequencing depth.

CD8 naive samples were CD45RO-negative cells positively selected for CCR7, giving a CD45RA+CCR7+ population that excluded TemRA cells. Donors were healthy HIV-negative adults with no recently reported acute infections or vaccinations. Only Caucasian adults living in Nashville, Tennessee, USA were represented among the donors. After blood collection by leukapheresis, PBMCs were isolated using Ficoll-Histopaque density gradient centrifugation and then cryopreserved in the vapor phase of liquid nitrogen. Analytical flow cytometry was used to check the purity and quantity of each magnetically sorted T cell population. Each sorted fraction had its genomic DNA isolated and then quantified by UV absorbance on a Nanodrop 2000c. According to the germline V gene (reference sequence), CDR1 reads SEHNR and CDR2 reads FQNEAQ. V trim: 2 bases; J trim: 0 bases; unmatched bases: 4. Spanning cysteine to phenylalanine, the CDR3 consists of 16 amino acids. Only the CDR3 DNA is retained, 48 bases long and in frame from the first base.

The receptor was derived from a man younger than 35 in good health. Recombination joined TRBV7-9 with TRBJ1-1; the central 9 bases match TRBD1. The sample comprised naive CD8+ T cells sorted from blood. Per the publication, the cell subset or site label means: CD45RA+CCR7+. The CDR3 region has the sequence CASSLRDRDLNTEAFF. The nucleotide sequence is TGTGCCAGCAGCTTAAGGGACAGGGATTTGAACACTGAAGCTTTCTTT.